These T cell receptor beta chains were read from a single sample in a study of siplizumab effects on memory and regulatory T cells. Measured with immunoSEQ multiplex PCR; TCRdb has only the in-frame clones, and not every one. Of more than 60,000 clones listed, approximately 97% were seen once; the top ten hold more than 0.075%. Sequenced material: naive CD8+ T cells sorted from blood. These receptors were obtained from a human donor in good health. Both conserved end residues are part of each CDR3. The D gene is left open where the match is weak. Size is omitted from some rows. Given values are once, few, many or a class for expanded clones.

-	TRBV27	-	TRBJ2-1	CASSWSHRDTTYNEQFF	TGTGCCAGCAGTTGGTCCCACCGGGACACCACCTACAATGAGCAGTTCTTC
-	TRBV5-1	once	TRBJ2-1	CASSFSGPYNEQFF	TGCGCCAGCAGCTTTTCAGGGCCTTACAATGAGCAGTTCTTC
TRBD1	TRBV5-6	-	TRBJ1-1	CASRAGTGGFTEAFF	TGTGCCAGCAGAGCCGGGACAGGGGGTTTTACTGAAGCTTTCTTT
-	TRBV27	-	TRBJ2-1	CASSPSGQNGFF	TGTGCCAGCAGTCCCTCCGGGCAGAACGGGTTCTTC
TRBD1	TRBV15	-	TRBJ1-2	CATSRDIGTGETYGYTF	TGTGCCACCAGCAGAGATATTGGGACAGGGGAGACCTATGGCTACACCTTC
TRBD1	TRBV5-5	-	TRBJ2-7	CASGSGQGNLEQYF	TGTGCCAGCGGCTCGGGACAGGGAAACCTCGAGCAGTACTTC
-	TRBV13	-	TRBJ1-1	CASSPGNTEAFF	TGTGCCAGCAGCCCAGGGAACACTGAAGCTTTCTTT
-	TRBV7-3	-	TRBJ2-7	CASSDPDSQYEQYF	TGTGCCAGCAGCGACCCGGACAGCCAATACGAGCAGTACTTC
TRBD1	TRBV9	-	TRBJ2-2	CASSVTGGESGELFF	TGTGCCAGCAGCGTAACAGGGGGCGAGTCCGGGGAGCTGTTTTTT
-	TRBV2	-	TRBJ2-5	CASSVAGYETQYF	TGTGCCAGCAGTGTAGCCGGGTATGAGACCCAGTACTTC
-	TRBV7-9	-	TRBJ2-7	CASSSTRDNTYEQYF	TGTGCCAGCAGCTCCACGCGGGACAATACCTACGAGCAGTACTTC
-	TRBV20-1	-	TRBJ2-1	CSATDYNEQFF	TGCAGTGCCACAGACTACAATGAGCAGTTCTTC
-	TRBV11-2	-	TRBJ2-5	CASRGGQETQYF	TGTGCCAGCAGGGGGGGCCAAGAGACCCAGTACTTC
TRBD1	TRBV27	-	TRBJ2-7	CASSLSGTGAYEQYF	TGTGCCAGCAGTTTATCCGGGACAGGGGCCTACGAGCAGTACTTC
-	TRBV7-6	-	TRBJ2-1	CASSLVTFGGYNEQFF	TGTGCCAGCAGCTTAGTGACTTTTGGCGGTTACAATGAGCAGTTCTTC
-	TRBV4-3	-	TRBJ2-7	CASSQAPLSYEQYF	TGCGCCAGCAGCCAAGCACCGCTTAGTTACGAGCAGTACTTC
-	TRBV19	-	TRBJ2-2	CASSIAQGIAGELFF	TGTGCCAGTAGTATAGCCCAGGGGATAGCCGGGGAGCTGTTTTTT
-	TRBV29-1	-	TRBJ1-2	CSVEAPGRDYGYTF	TGCAGCGTTGAAGCCCCAGGTCGGGACTATGGCTACACCTTC
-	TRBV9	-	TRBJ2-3	CASSVGGEDTQYF	TGTGCCAGCAGCGTAGGGGGCGAAGATACGCAGTATTTT
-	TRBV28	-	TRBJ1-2	CASSFPRWGYTF	TGTGCCAGCAGTTTTCCGCGGTGGGGCTACACCTTC
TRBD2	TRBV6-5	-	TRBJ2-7	CASAFGTTSSYEQYF	TGTGCCAGCGCATTCGGGACTACCAGCTCCTACGAGCAGTACTTC
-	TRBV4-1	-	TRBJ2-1	CASRGDLAFHYNEQFF	TGCGCCAGCAGGGGGGATTTAGCTTTTCACTACAATGAGCAGTTCTTC
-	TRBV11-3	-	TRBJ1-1	CASGRFNTEAFF	TGTGCCAGTGGGAGGTTCAACACTGAAGCTTTCTTT
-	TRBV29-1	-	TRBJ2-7	CSVADAIRTYEQYF	TGCAGCGTAGCAGACGCCATACGCACCTACGAGCAGTACTTC
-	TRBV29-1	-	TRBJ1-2	CSVVTGEAYGYTF	TGCAGCGTTGTTACGGGGGAGGCCTATGGCTACACCTTC
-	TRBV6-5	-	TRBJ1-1	CASSLAVNTEAFF	TGTGCCAGCAGTTTGGCAGTGAACACTGAAGCTTTCTTT
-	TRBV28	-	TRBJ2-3	CASSFSPDGTQYF	TGTGCCAGCAGTTTTTCACCGGATGGTACGCAGTATTTT
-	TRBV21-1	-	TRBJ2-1	CASSVSGGVGYNEQFF	TGTGCCAGCAGCGTTAGCGGGGGGGTAGGGTACAATGAGCAGTTCTTC
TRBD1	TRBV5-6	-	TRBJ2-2	CASSWDSSNTGELFF	TGTGCCAGCAGCTGGGACAGTTCGAACACCGGGGAGCTGTTTTTT
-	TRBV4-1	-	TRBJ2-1	CASSSDLDEQFF	TGCGCCAGCAGCTCAGACCTCGATGAGCAGTTCTTC
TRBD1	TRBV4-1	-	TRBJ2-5	CASSLSRQGLGETQYF	TGCGCCAGCAGCCTGAGTAGACAGGGCCTGGGGGAGACCCAGTACTTC
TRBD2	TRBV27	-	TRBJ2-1	CASRLTIGGGGVNEQFF	TGTGCCAGCAGGCTCACAATTGGCGGGGGTGGGGTAAATGAGCAGTTCTTC
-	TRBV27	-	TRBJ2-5	CASSLLEGGETQYF	TGTGCCAGCAGTTTACTAGAGGGGGGGGAGACCCAGTACTTC
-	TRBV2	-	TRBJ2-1	CASSEAPPGAAYNEQFF	TGTGCCAGCAGTGAAGCGCCTCCGGGGGCGGCCTACAATGAGCAGTTCTTC
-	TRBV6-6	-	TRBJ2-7	CASSWDYEQYF	TGTGCCAGCAGTTGGGACTACGAGCAGTACTTC
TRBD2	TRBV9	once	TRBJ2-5	CASSGERGLAAGETQYF	TGTGCCAGCAGCGGAGAGAGAGGACTAGCGGCGGGGGAGACCCAGTACTTC
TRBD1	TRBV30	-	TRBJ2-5	CAWSGTEGTQYF	TGTGCCTGGTCCGGGACAGAAGGGACCCAGTACTTC
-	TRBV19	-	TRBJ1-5	CASLAWGQPQHF	TGTGCCAGTCTCGCCTGGGGACAGCCCCAGCATTTT
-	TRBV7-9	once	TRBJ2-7	CASSLSYEQYF	TGTGCCAGCAGCTTAAGTTACGAGCAGTACTTC
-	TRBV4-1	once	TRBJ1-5	CASSPEVGRTRESNQPQHF	TGCGCCAGCAGCCCCGAAGTTGGTAGAACCCGAGAGAGCAATCAGCCCCAGCATTTT
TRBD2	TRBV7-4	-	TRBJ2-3	CASSSQRGASLANTQYF	TGTGCCAGCAGCTCCCAGCGGGGGGCCTCCCTTGCAAATACGCAGTATTTT
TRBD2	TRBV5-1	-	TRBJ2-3	CASSGGLAFGDTQYF	TGCGCCAGCAGCGGCGGACTAGCGTTCGGTGATACGCAGTATTTT
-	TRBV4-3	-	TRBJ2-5	CASSQGSQVGLETQYF	TGCGCCAGCAGCCAGGGTAGCCAGGTGGGGCTGGAGACCCAGTACTTC
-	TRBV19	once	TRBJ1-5	CASSIANQPQHF	TGTGCCAGTAGTATAGCAAATCAGCCCCAGCATTTT
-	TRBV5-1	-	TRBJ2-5	CASSPSQETQYF	TGCGCCAGCAGCCCTTCTCAAGAGACCCAGTACTTC
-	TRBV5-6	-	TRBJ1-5	CASSFNRGFDNQPQHF	TGTGCCAGCAGCTTCAATCGGGGGTTCGACAATCAGCCCCAGCATTTT
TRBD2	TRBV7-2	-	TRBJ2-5	CASSLGVAGAPATQYF	TGTGCCAGCAGCTTAGGGGTAGCGGGGGCCCCAGCGACCCAGTACTTC
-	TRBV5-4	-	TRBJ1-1	CASSLSNPTEAFF	TGTGCCAGCAGCTTGTCCAACCCCACTGAAGCTTTCTTT
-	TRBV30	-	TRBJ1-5	CAWQAGSNQPQHF	TGTGCCTGGCAGGCGGGGAGCAATCAGCCCCAGCATTTT
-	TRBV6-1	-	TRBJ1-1	CASSENLQDPGVGMNTEAFF	TGTGCCAGCAGTGAAAACCTCCAGGACCCAGGCGTAGGGATGAACACTGAAGCTTTCTTT
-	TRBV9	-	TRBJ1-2	CASSVEAESNYGYTF	TGTGCCAGCAGCGTAGAGGCAGAGTCTAACTATGGCTACACCTTC